The 2 T cell receptor beta chains below all came from one sample that was sequenced in a study of vaccination and CD4 T cells after COVID-19. No antigen has been identified for these receptors. Oncomine TCR Beta short-read sequencing was applied to DNA from cultured CD4+ T cells. TCRdb used MiXCR to reprocess the PCR reads, holding one entry per CDR3 protein. The sample has just under 20,000 distinct CDR3 sequences, about 61% seen once. Sample treatment: roughly 11-day PBMC culture with coronavirus spike peptide pools or control peptides (ViraFEST assay). The specimen was CD4+ T cells from blood, cultured in vitro. Every receptor here comes from a human donor who had recovered from COVID-19.

The chain combines TRBV7-2 with TRBJ2-3; D is unresolved. There are 18 residues in the CDR3. Germline lookup yields CDR1 SGHTA and CDR2 FQGNSA. Trimming pared 2 bases from V and 2 bases from J, leaving 20 bases between. This chain's CDR3 is CASSLQVGLTPDTDTQYF. The CDR3 coding sequence is TGTGCCAGCAGCTTACAAGTAGGTCTGACACCTGACACAGATACGCAGTATTTT.

CDR3 sequence (DNA): TGTGCCTGGAACAACGCGGGGGCGCTACCCCAGTACTTC. It encodes CAWNNAGALPQYF. This sequence joins TRBV30 and TRBJ2-5; TRBD2 is a possible D gene (7 bases). Trimming left V 4 bases short and J 9 bases short, with 18 bases between. Germline V gene data show CDR1 as GTSNPN and CDR2 as SVGIG (reference sequence). The CDR3 covers 13 residues.